The 30 T cell receptor beta chains below come from one sample, sequenced in a study of human T cells and chemical hapten exposure. The sample's time point: pre-sensitization, week 0. Noted treatment: therapeutic diphenylcyclopropenone sensitization with weekly scalp DPC. Each CDR3 protein is one row after TCRdb ran MiXCR on the RACE reads. The sample shows 350,000 to 450,000 distinct CDR3 sequences, more than 4.5% of them seen only once. This specimen consisted of whole blood, obtained in connection with sensitization to the hapten diphenylcyclopropenone (DPC). All receptors derive from a woman aged 50 to 65 with alopecia areata. Some clones in this sample may be carry-over from other donors' samples.

This clonotype was counted ten times or more. The V and J genes are TRBV5-6 and TRBJ1-1; a weak D match, TRBD1 (5 bases). The V gene's germline CDR1 is SGHDT and CDR2 YYEEEE. Trimming cost V 5 bases and J 2 bases, with 16 bases left between them. The CDR3 is 15 amino acids. This CDR3 reads CASSRRGGGNTEAFF. For the CDR3, the DNA is TGTGCCAGCAGTCGTCGCGGGGGAGGCAACACTGAAGCTTTCTTT.

Many counts were recorded for this clonotype. The CDR3 sequence: CSLTTGRDTQYF. The CDR3 bases are TGCAGCTTGACGACAGGGCGAGATACGCAGTATTTT. This sequence joins TRBV29-1 and TRBJ2-3; 7 bases align to TRBD1. The junction had 7 bases not matched to a gene; V was cut back by 8 bases and J by 5 bases. Germline assignment: CDR1 SQVTM and CDR2 ANQGSEA. This CDR3 region has 12 residues.

The V gene is TRBV6-1, the J gene TRBJ2-2; D is unresolved. V dropped 3 bases and J dropped 0 bases, with 5 bases sitting between them. From germline, CDR1 is MNHNS and CDR2 SASEGT. This CDR3 comprises 14 residues. CDR3 bases: TGTGCCAGCAGTGACAGCGCGAACACCGGGGAGCTGTTTTTT. Its protein product is CASSDSANTGELFF.

In its sample, this clonotype was seen a few times. This chain joins TRBV5-5 and TRBJ2-3; unclear D gene. Germline V gene sequence: CDR1 SGHKS, CDR2 YYEKEE (reference sequence). V dropped 4 bases and J dropped 6 bases, with 6 bases sitting between them. The CDR3 consists of 11 residues. CDR3 sequence (DNA): TGTGCCAGCAGCAAGATGGATACGCAGTATTTT. Translated: CASSKMDTQYF.

In its sample, this clonotype was seen many times. The rearrangement links TRBV4-3 to TRBJ2-1; no firm D call. The V and J ends lost 0 bases and 4 bases respectively, with 13 bases between them. The CDR3 runs to 16 residues. CDR1 and CDR2 from the germline V gene are LGHNA and YSLEER. The CDR3 DNA follows: TGCGCCAGCAGCCAAGAGGCCCGGGTCGGATACAATGAGCAGTTCTTC. Amino acid sequence: CASSQEARVGYNEQFF.

This clonotype was detected many times. The V call is TRBV30, the J call TRBJ1-5, with 7 bases identical to TRBD1. This CDR3 is 15 amino acids long. Germline CDR1 reads GTSNPN; CDR2 reads SVGIG (reference sequence). The trim removed 0 bases at V and 2 bases at J, leaving 4 bases unmatched. The CDR3 nucleotides read TGTGCCTGGAGTGTAACCGGGACAGGCAATCAGCCCCAGCATTTT. Translation: CAWSVTGTGNQPQHF.

This clonotype was detected a few times. The chain uses TRBV20-1 and TRBJ1-4; no firm D call. Germline V lookup: CDR1 DFQATT, CDR2 SNEGSKA (reference sequence). Trimming left V 4 bases short and J 7 bases short, with 13 bases between. CDR3 length: 13 residues. The CDR3 region is CSANPQAGEKLFF. The CDR3 nucleotides read TGCAGTGCTAACCCGCAGGCGGGTGAAAAACTGTTTTTT.

This clonotype appeared many times. DNA for the CDR3: TGCAGCGTTGAAAGGGGACAGGGGCCCACTGGGGCCAACGTCCTGACTTTC. The encoded protein is CSVERGQGPTGANVLTF. This chain links TRBV29-1 with TRBJ2-6; TRBD1 matches 10 bases. Germline lookup yields CDR1 SQVTM and CDR2 ANQGSEA. Trimming cost V 2 bases and J 2 bases; bases outside gene matches: 6. The CDR3 covers 17 residues. The full variable domain, in which reference TRBV29-1 and TRBJ2-6 provide the parts outside the CDR3, is SAVISQKPSRDICQRGTSLTIQCQVDSQVTMMFWYRQQPGQSLTLIATANQGSEATYESGFVIDKFPISRPNLTFSTLTVSNMSPEDSSIYLCSVERGQGPTGANVLTFGAGSRLTVL.

Many counts were recorded for this clonotype. The chain joins TRBV11-2 to TRBJ2-1, with D perhaps matching TRBD2 (5 bases). V dropped 5 bases and J dropped 7 bases, with 18 bases sitting between them. The CDR3 is made up of 15 amino acids. The V gene's germline CDR1 is SGHAT and CDR2 FQNNGV. The CDR3 sequence is CASSPIRGKLNEQFF. Here the CDR3 DNA reads TGTGCCAGCAGCCCCATTCGAGGGAAGTTAAATGAGCAGTTCTTC.

This clonotype was picked up many times. V is TRBV2 and J is TRBJ2-5, with a possible D match to TRBD1 (6 bases). V lost 10 bases, J lost 2 bases, and 23 bases lay in between. This CDR3 contains 16 residues. The V gene's germline CDR1 is SNHLY and CDR2 FYNNEI. The CDR3 loop reads CAIPVPSTGTQETQYF. CDR3 nucleotides: TGTGCCATCCCCGTCCCATCTACCGGGACACAAGAGACCCAGTACTTC.

This clonotype was picked up a small number of times. The rearrangement links TRBV20-1 to TRBJ1-2; D ambiguous. The CDR3 spans 13 residues. CDR1 is DFQATT, CDR2 SNEGSKA, per germline (reference sequence). V was pared by 3 bases and J by 7 bases, with 15 bases between. The chain's CDR3 is CSASKTVDFGYTF. The DNA for the CDR3 is TGCAGTGCTAGTAAAACGGTGGATTTTGGCTACACCTTC.

This clonotype was detected only a few times. The gene calls are TRBV12-3 or TRBV12-4 and TRBJ2-3; 11 positions agree with TRBD2. Unmatched junction bases numbered 11, after V lost 1 base and J lost 5 bases. There are 18 residues in the CDR3. CDR3 loop: CASSLGPRIAGGQDTQYF. The DNA of the CDR3 is TGTGCCAGCAGTTTAGGGCCCCGCATAGCGGGAGGGCAAGATACGCAGTATTTT.

This clonotype was seen repeatedly, ten times or more. The CDR3 spells CASSHLTSGDYPSTDTQYF. As DNA, the CDR3 is TGTGCCAGCAGTCATTTGACTAGCGGGGATTATCCTAGCACAGATACGCAGTATTTT. The chain employs TRBV27 and TRBJ2-3, with TRBD2 identical over 11 bases. After removal of 5 bases from V and 0 bases from J, the junction contained 13 bases not matched to a gene. Germline V CDR1 and CDR2: MNHEY, SMNVEV (reference sequence). This CDR3 spans 19 amino acids.

There are many counts of this clonotype. This sequence joins TRBV5-1 and TRBJ2-7; D might be TRBD1 (5 bases). CDR3 length: 16 amino acids. Trimming removed 1 base from V and 5 bases from J, with 19 bases in between. Germline CDR1 is SGHRS and CDR2 is YFSETQ. CDR3 nucleotide sequence: TGCGCCAGCAGCTTGCAATTTAGGGCAGGGAAAAACGAGCAGTACTTC. This codes for CASSLQFRAGKNEQYF. The full variable domain, completed using reference TRBV5-1 and TRBJ2-7, is KAGVTQTPRYLIKTRGQQVTLSCSPISGHRSVSWYQQTPGQGLQFLFEYFSETQRNKGNFPGRFSGRQFSNSRSEMNVSTLELGDSALYLCASSLQFRAGKNEQYFGPGTRLTVT.

This clonotype showed up many times. The genes are TRBV2 and TRBJ1-1; D is ambiguous. Germline V gives CDR1 SNHLY, CDR2 FYNNEI. CDR3 size: 13 residues. Trimming removed 4 bases from V and 1 base from J, with 7 bases in between. The CDR3 protein is CASSASGNTEAFF. The CDR3 DNA reads as TGTGCCAGCAGTGCCTCAGGGAACACTGAAGCTTTCTTT. Looking up the rest from reference TRBV2 and TRBJ1-1 gives the full variable domain: EPEVTQTPSHQVTQMGQEVILRCVPISNHLYFYWYRQILGQKVEFLVSFYNNEISEKSEIFDDQFSVERPDGSNFTLKIRSTKLEDSAMYFCASSASGNTEAFFGQGTRLTVV.

This clonotype turned up a few times. The genes are TRBV7-2 and TRBJ1-6; D is unclear. Trimming stripped 2 bases from V and 7 bases from J, with 9 bases between. Germline V lookup: CDR1 SGHTA, CDR2 FQGNSA. The CDR3 has 14 amino acids. The CDR3 here is CASSLPAGNSPLHF. In nucleotides, the CDR3 is TGTGCCAGCAGCTTACCGGCGGGGAATTCACCCCTCCACTTT.

This clonotype appeared many times. The rearrangement joins TRBV7-2 to TRBJ2-5; D tentatively fits TRBD1 or TRBD2 (5 bases each). Germline CDR1 and CDR2: SGHTA and FQGNSA. The CDR3 loop spans 14 amino acids. V lost 4 bases and J 2 bases, leaving 11 bases between the germline ends. The CDR3 DNA reads TGTGCCAGCAGCTGGGGCCGGACTCAAGAGACCCAGTACTTC. It is translated as CASSWGRTQETQYF.

The sample holds a few counts of this clonotype. The chain employs TRBV7-9 and TRBJ1-2, with D hard to call. Germline V gene data show CDR1 as SEHNR and CDR2 as FQNEAQ (reference sequence). Between the trimmed V and J ends, which lost 4 bases and 4 bases, there was a span of 16 bases. This CDR3 contains 15 residues. The CDR3 loop reads CASSSPQTAFYGYTF. CDR3 sequence (DNA): TGTGCCAGCAGCTCCCCCCAGACGGCTTTCTATGGCTACACCTTC.

This clonotype was seen only a few times. The chain has TRBV2 and TRBJ2-5; D gene uncertain. V gave up 5 bases and J gave up 2 bases, with 9 bases separating them. CDR3 size: 13 residues. Looked up from germline, CDR1 is SNHLY and CDR2 is FYNNEI. CDR3 nucleotides: TGTGCCAGCAGTTACACCGATCAAGAGACCCAGTACTTC. It translates to CASSYTDQETQYF.

A word on this clonotype: An end of the junction does not agree with germline; a read error may underlie this. J is TRBJ2-7 and V is TRBV4-1, with TRBD1 identical over 8 bases. Germline values: CDR1 MGHRA, CDR2 YSYEKL. The CDR3 has 16 amino acids. DNA for the CDR3: TGCGCCAGCAGCCAACCTACCCGGGACAGGTCCTACGGGCAGTACTTC. It is translated as CASSQPTRDRSYGQYF.

This clonotype was found many times. This chain uses TRBV29-1 with TRBJ2-3; D may correspond to TRBD1 or TRBD2 (5 bases each). Germline lookup yields CDR1 SQVTM and CDR2 ANQGSEA. Between the trimmed V and J ends, which lost 4 bases and 4 bases, there was a span of 21 bases. The CDR3 totals 16 residues. CDR3 in DNA: TGCAGCGTTGCCCGCCCAGGGAGTGCAGGGCCAGATACGCAGTATTTT. This codes for CSVARPGSAGPDTQYF.

The chain couples TRBV29-1 to TRBJ1-1; perhaps TRBD1 as D (6 bases). Deletions cut 7 bases from V and 4 bases from J, with 19 bases between. Germline lookup yields CDR1 SQVTM and CDR2 ANQGSEA. The CDR3 consists of 14 residues. Here the CDR3 DNA reads TGCAGCGGGCGGCAGGGGAGTCAGGGCACTGAAGCTTTCTTT. Protein product: CSGRQGSQGTEAFF.

This clonotype was counted only a few times. The V and J genes are TRBV28 and TRBJ2-7, with a possible D match to TRBD2 (6 bases). CDR3 length: 14 amino acids. The germline V gene has CDR1 MDHEN and CDR2 SYDVKM. Deletions cut 6 bases from V and 6 bases from J, with 18 bases between. In DNA form, the CDR3 reads TGTGCCAGCAGGGGATCTGGGACTCGGCGCGAGCAGTACTTC. It yields the protein CASRGSGTRREQYF.

This clonotype was detected many times. This rearrangement joins TRBV29-1 to TRBJ2-3; D is undetermined. V dropped 6 bases and J dropped 0 bases, with 13 bases sitting between them. This CDR3 has 14 residues. The germline CDR1 and CDR2 sequences are SQVTM and ANQGSEA. CDR3 coding DNA: TGCAGCGTCGATAAGGGCAGAAGCACAGATACGCAGTATTTT. It yields the protein CSVDKGRSTDTQYF.

CDR3: CASSQVLSANIQYF. CDR3 DNA: TGCGCCAGCAGCCAAGTTCTATCGGCCAACATTCAGTACTTC. This chain joins TRBV4-3 and TRBJ2-4; D is unresolved. Trimming stripped 1 base from V and 7 bases from J, with 11 bases between. The CDR3 is 14 residues long. Per the germline V gene, CDR1 is LGHNA and CDR2 is YSLEER.

The chain recombines TRBV20-1 with TRBJ1-5, with a tentative D call TRBD1 (6 bases). Germline V gene sequence: CDR1 DFQATT, CDR2 SNEGSKA (reference sequence). Deletions cut 3 bases from V and 1 base from J, with 10 bases between. The length of the CDR3 is 14 residues. Written as DNA, the CDR3 is TGCAGTGCTAGCGGGGGGCAGAGCAATCAGCCCCAGCATTTT. As protein: CSASGGQSNQPQHF.

This clonotype was counted ten times or more. The V and J genes are TRBV5-1 and TRBJ2-5, with D unclear. The CDR3 is 15 residues long. The V gene's germline CDR1 is SGHRS and CDR2 YFSETQ. The V end lost 0 bases, the J end lost 1 base, and 10 bases lay between the germline ends. The CDR3 spells CASSLGSVFQETQYF. Here the CDR3 DNA reads TGCGCCAGCAGCTTGGGTTCCGTGTTCCAAGAGACCCAGTACTTC.

This clonotype was recorded many times. The V and J genes are TRBV14 and TRBJ2-1, with 10 bases aligning to TRBD1. CDR1 SGHDN and CDR2 FVKESK come from the germline V gene. This CDR3 region has 16 residues. V lost 1 base, J lost 3 bases, and 3 bases stayed unmatched. CDR3 sequence (DNA): TGTGCCAGCAGCCAAGGAAGGACAGGGGGCTACAATGAGCAGTTCTTC. Translating it yields CASSQGRTGGYNEQFF.

This clonotype was seen repeatedly, ten times or more. The CDR3 region has the DNA TGTGCCAGCTCACCCTCCACGGGACAGTCCTACGAGCAGTACTTC. Amino acids: CASSPSTGQSYEQYF. The chain has TRBV18 and TRBJ2-7, with 7 bases that match TRBD1. Germline assignment: CDR1 KGHSH and CDR2 LQKENI. The CDR3 spans 15 residues. Trimming at V came to 3 bases and at J to 1 base, leaving 6 bases not matched to a gene.

At least ten counts were recorded for this clonotype. V gene TRBV25-1 combines with J gene TRBJ2-7, with TRBD1 matching over 9 bases. The germline V gene has CDR1 MGHDK and CDR2 SYGVNS. V dropped 1 base and J dropped 6; count of bases not matched to a gene: 10. CDR3 length: 16 residues. CDR3 bases: TGTGCCAGCAGTGAATGGGGGGACAGGGAGAAGGGCGAGCAGTACTTC. It specifies CASSEWGDREKGEQYF.